The clone carrying this T cell receptor (beta chain) was detected only a few times. Its specificity is not known. These data are taken from a study of T cell repertoires in cytomegalovirus infection. Study overall: Selection of CMV epitopes for the study included recently identified HLA-C-restricted and well-studied HLA-B-restricted ones. Public TCR beta signatures were indicative of both CMV infection and a matching HLA type. General study results and limits: Cumulative public TCR beta family frequency identified CMV carriers with the relevant HLA. Dominant in the ex vivo response were TCR beta clonotypes restricted by HLA-C and specific for CMV.

V gave up 5 bases and J gave up 4 bases; unmatched junction bases: 10. This CDR3 comprises 16 residues. Germline CDR1 and CDR2: SGHAT and FQNNGV. TCRdb re-called the reads through MiXCR, storing one row per CDR3 protein. The table includes more than 250,000 distinct CDR3 sequences, 20% to 30% detected once. The TCR was taken from a human donor in good health (CMV status not recorded). Some clones in this sample may be carry-over from other donors' samples. This specimen was cultured PBMCs, taken from culture after CMV antigen stimulation. The genes are TRBV11-2 and TRBJ2-3; 9 bases align to TRBD2. The CDR3 region is CASSHNRRGGADTQYF. CDR3 coding DNA: TGTGCCAGCAGCCACAATCGGCGGGGGGGAGCAGATACGCAGTATTTT.